The 14 T cell receptor beta chains below were found in one sample sequenced in a study of T cells in Graves' hyperthyroidism and ophthalmopathy. RNA transcripts provided the source from which TCR beta CDR3 regions were amplified. With the HTBI primer set, the TCR CDR3 went through a first round of RT-PCR. From the multiplex PCR reads, TCRdb called clonotypes with MiXCR, one entry per CDR3 protein. The sample gives approximately 590,000 distinct CDR3 sequences, 15% to 18% of which show up once; approximately 7% is in the top ten. Material: blood. These receptors were collected from a woman aged 25-40 years with Graves' hyperthyroidism.

The chain links TRBV27 to TRBJ1-1, with a tentative D call TRBD1 (5 bases). Germline CDR1 is MNHEY and CDR2 is SMNVEV (reference sequence). CDR3 length: 13 residues. Trimming took 3 bases from V and 3 from J, leaving 8 bases between them. The CDR3 loop is CASSFRQYTEAFF. CDR3 nucleotides: TGTGCCAGCAGTTTCCGACAGTACACTGAAGCTTTCTTT.

There are many counts of this clonotype. The J gene is TRBJ2-5, the V gene TRBV28, with D perhaps TRBD2 (7 bases). The CDR3 totals 19 residues. Germline loops: CDR1 MDHEN, CDR2 SYDVKM. Trimming removed 6 bases from V and 0 bases from J, with 26 bases in between. CDR3 in DNA: TGTGCCAGCAGCCCCCCCCAGGGGAGGGGCAGGGTGTACCAAGAGACCCAGTACTTC. It codes for CASSPPQGRGRVYQETQYF.

This clonotype was observed at least ten times. The gene calls are TRBV28 and TRBJ2-2; D is ambiguous. Germline CDR1 is MDHEN and CDR2 is SYDVKM. V lost 1 base, J lost 7 bases, and 10 bases lay in between. CDR3 length: 14 amino acids. The CDR3, as DNA: TGTGCCAGCAGTTTATCGGGTACGGGCGGGGAGCTGTTTTTT. As protein: CASSLSGTGGELFF. Supplemented by reference TRBV28 and TRBJ2-2, the full variable domain reads DVKVTQSSRYLVKRTGEKVFLECVQDMDHENMFWYRQDPGLGLRLIYFSYDVKMKEKGDIPEGYSVSREKKERFSLILESASTNQTSMYLCASSLSGTGGELFFGEGSRLTVL.

This clonotype has ten or more counts. The gene calls are TRBV7-2 and TRBJ1-5, with 8 bases fitting TRBD1. Germline-derived CDR1 and CDR2 are SGHTA and FQGNSA. V dropped 0 bases and J dropped 2; count of bases not matched to a gene: 6. CDR3 length: 17 amino acids. The CDR3 loop is CASSLAWGGQGNQPQHF. The CDR3 DNA follows: TGTGCCAGCAGCTTAGCTTGGGGGGGACAGGGCAATCAGCCCCAGCATTTT. Drawing the rest from reference TRBV7-2 and TRBJ1-5, the complete variable domain is GAGVSQSPSNKVTEKGKDVELRCDPISGHTALYWYRQSLGQGLEFLIYFQGNSAPDKSGLPSDRFSAERTGGSVSTLTIQRTQQEDSAVYLCASSLAWGGQGNQPQHFGDGTRLSIL.

The chain is built from TRBV7-2 and TRBJ2-1; 13 nucleotides match TRBD2. The CDR3 loop spans 16 amino acids. Germline lookup yields CDR1 SGHTA and CDR2 FQGNSA. Trimming cost V 5 bases and J 5 bases; bases outside gene matches: 6. CDR3 nucleotide sequence: TGTGCCAGCAGCAGAGAGGGACTAGCGGGAAACAATGAGCAGTTCTTC. This codes for CASSREGLAGNNEQFF.

The table lists this clonotype with a few counts. The chain joins TRBV19 to TRBJ1-2; D is ambiguous. Germline assignment: CDR1 LNHDA and CDR2 SQIVND (reference sequence). V lost 4 bases to trimming and J lost 8 bases, with 17 bases between them. The CDR3 has 14 residues. DNA of the CDR3: TGTGCCAGTAGTAGCCGACCGGGAGGCGGGGGCTACACCTTC. Protein product: CASSSRPGGGGYTF.

In its sample, this clonotype was seen many times. The rearrangement joins TRBV28 to TRBJ2-3; D may be TRBD1 (5 bases). The CDR3 has 18 residues. The germline V and J ends were trimmed by 7 bases and 1 base, with 24 bases remaining between them. The V gene's germline CDR1 is MDHEN and CDR2 SYDVKM. The DNA of the CDR3 is TGTGCCAGCACTTCAGACAAATCAGGGAACCTCGGCACAGATACGCAGTATTTT. Protein sequence: CASTSDKSGNLGTDTQYF.

This clonotype was seen many times. The chain couples TRBV6-1 to TRBJ1-2; perhaps TRBD1 as D (6 bases). With 5 bases removed from V and 0 bases from J, the gap between germline ends came to 13 bases. CDR1 is MNHNS and CDR2 is SASEGT in the germline V gene. The CDR3 is made up of 15 amino acids. CDR3: CASSYPDRANYGYTF. In nucleotides, the CDR3 is TGTGCCAGCAGTTATCCGGACAGAGCTAACTATGGCTACACCTTC.

This clonotype was detected many times. The chain employs TRBV10-3 and TRBJ1-1, with D possibly matching TRBD1 (5 bases). The CDR3 consists of 15 residues. V was shortened by 6 bases and J by 0 bases, with 14 bases between the two germline ends. Looked up from germline, CDR1 is ENHRY and CDR2 is SYGVKD. This CDR3 reads CAIRARGLMNTEAFF. The CDR3 DNA sequence: TGTGCCATCAGGGCGCGGGGCTTGATGAACACTGAAGCTTTCTTT.

The sample holds many counts of this clonotype. CDR3 sequence: CSATPGLAGGPRTGELFF. The CDR3 region has the DNA TGCAGTGCTACTCCGGGACTAGCGGGAGGGCCAAGGACCGGGGAGCTGTTTTTT. The chain couples TRBV20-1 to TRBJ2-2; 16 nucleotides match TRBD2. This CDR3 spans 18 amino acids. Germline V gene sequence: CDR1 DFQATT, CDR2 SNEGSKA (reference sequence). After removal of 4 bases from V and 5 bases from J, the junction contained 10 bases not matched to a gene.

This clonotype was observed a few times. The V and J genes are TRBV20-1 and TRBJ2-7, with 15 bases fitting TRBD2. The CDR3 covers 18 residues. In germline, CDR1 is DFQATT, CDR2 SNEGSKA (reference sequence). Trimming removed 0 bases from V and 4 bases from J; junction bases left unmatched: 10. CDR3 sequence (DNA): TGCAGTGCTAGAGATCCCCGGACTAGCGGGAGGGCCGGGTACGAGCAGTACTTC. As protein: CSARDPRTSGRAGYEQYF.

This clonotype was detected ten times or more. The chain employs TRBV27 and TRBJ2-7; the D is unclear. V was trimmed by 3 bases and J by 2 bases, leaving 11 bases between them. Germline V gene lookup returns CDR1 MNHEY and CDR2 SMNVEV (reference sequence). The CDR3 has 14 amino acids. The CDR3 nucleotides read TGTGCCAGCAGTTTTCGCCCTAGTCCCTACGAGCAGTACTTC. The encoded protein is CASSFRPSPYEQYF.

This clonotype was recorded many times. CDR3 nucleotides: TGTGCCAGCAGTTTCCCGGACAGGCGCCCCTACGAGCAGTACTTC. Protein sequence: CASSFPDRRPYEQYF. The V call is TRBV12-3 or TRBV12-4, the J call TRBJ2-7; 7 bases are a match to TRBD1. Losses at the gene ends were 3 bases for V and 2 bases for J; bases not matched to a gene: 7. This CDR3 has 15 amino acids.

This clonotype was seen repeatedly, ten times or more. The chain combines TRBV29-1 with TRBJ2-1; D not resolved. The germline V and J ends were trimmed by 0 bases and 1 base, with 4 bases remaining between them. CDR1 SQVTM and CDR2 ANQGSEA come from the germline V gene. This CDR3 is built from 13 residues. CDR3 in DNA: TGCAGCGTTGAAGAGGGTTCCTACAATGAGCAGTTCTTC. Translation: CSVEEGSYNEQFF.